This T cell receptor beta chain emerged from a study of T cells in Graves' hyperthyroidism and ophthalmopathy. Broader study findings: Most expanded thyroid clonotypes above 0.001 also appeared in blood.

Germline CDR1 is SGHAT and CDR2 is FQNNGV. The germline V and J ends were trimmed by 5 bases and 2 bases, with 27 bases remaining between them. The CDR3 is 20 amino acids. Amplified TCR beta CDR3 regions derived from RNA transcripts. HTBI primers were employed in a first-round RT-PCR of the TCR CDR3. From the multiplex PCR reads, TCRdb called clonotypes with MiXCR, one entry per CDR3 protein. Found here are 300,000 to 350,000 distinct CDR3 sequences, about 15% of them singletons; the top ten hold roughly 24%. This clonotype was counted ten times or more. Antigen: not known. Sequences were obtained from blood. The rearrangement links TRBV11-2 to TRBJ2-2; D is possibly TRBD2 (6 bases). The TCR sequence derives from a woman under 40 with Graves' hyperthyroidism. This CDR3 reads CASSLRSKFRTTGNTGELFF. The CDR3 nucleotides read TGTGCCAGCAGCCTCCGTAGTAAGTTTAGGACTACCGGCAACACCGGGGAGCTGTTTTTT.